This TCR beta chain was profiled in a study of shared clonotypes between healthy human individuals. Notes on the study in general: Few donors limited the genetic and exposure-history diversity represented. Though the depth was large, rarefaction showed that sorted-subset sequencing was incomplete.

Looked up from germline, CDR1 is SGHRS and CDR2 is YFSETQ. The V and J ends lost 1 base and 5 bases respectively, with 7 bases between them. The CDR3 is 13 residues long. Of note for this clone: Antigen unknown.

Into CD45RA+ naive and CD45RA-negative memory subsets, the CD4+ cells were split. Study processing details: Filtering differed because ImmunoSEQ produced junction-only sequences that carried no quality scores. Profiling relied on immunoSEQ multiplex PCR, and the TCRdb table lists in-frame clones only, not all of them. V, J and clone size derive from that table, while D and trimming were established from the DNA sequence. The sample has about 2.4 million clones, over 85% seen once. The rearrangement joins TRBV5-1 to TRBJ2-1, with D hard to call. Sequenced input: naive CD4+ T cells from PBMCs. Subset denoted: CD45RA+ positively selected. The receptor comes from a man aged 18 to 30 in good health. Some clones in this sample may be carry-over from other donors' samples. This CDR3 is CASSLTADNEQFF. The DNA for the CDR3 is TGCGCCAGCAGCTTGACAGCCGACAATGAGCAGTTCTTC.